The TCR beta chain under discussion was sequenced for a study of shared clonotypes between healthy human individuals. The study's findings and limits: It was expected that sequencing depth would affect clonotype sharing among donors. Tissue TCR repertoires likely differ from these blood-only repertoires. It was the non-shared clonotypes that had lower generation probabilities than clonotypes shared by all four donors.

As to this clone: The antigen is undetermined.

Trimming cost V 5 bases and J 2 bases, with 13 bases left between them. Per the germline V gene, CDR1 is SGHTA and CDR2 is FQGNSA. The CDR3 has 14 amino acids. The donors were adults (healthy and HIV-negative) with no recent acute infections or vaccinations. Libraries were prepared by immunoSEQ multiplex PCR; TCRdb keeps only in-frame clonotypes and omits some of them. The sample holds 2 million to 3 million clones, 85% to 95% seen once. This clonotype was sampled from a man younger than 35 in good health. The chain has TRBV7-2 and TRBJ2-7; D could derive from TRBD1 or TRBD2 (6 bases each). The specimen sequenced was naive CD4+ T cells sorted from blood. The subset: CD45RA+ positively selected. The CDR3 DNA reads TGTGCCAGCAGCCCGGGGGCCGTTACCTACGAGCAGTACTTC. As protein: CASSPGAVTYEQYF.